This T cell receptor (beta chain) was sequenced during a study of T cells in Graves' hyperthyroidism and ophthalmopathy. 10 ml of fresh peripheral blood supplied the PBMCs. The V gene end was trimmed by 5 bases and the J gene end by 2 bases; junction bases not matched to a gene: 11. The CDR3 is 16 amino acids. Germline lookup yields CDR1 PRHDT and CDR2 FYEKMQ (reference sequence). RNA transcripts were the template for amplifying TCR beta CDR3 regions. In the first-round RT-PCR of the TCR CDR3, the HTBI primer set was used. TCRdb fed the multiplex PCR reads into MiXCR, producing one record per CDR3 protein. The table has about 320,000 distinct CDR3 sequences, around a sixth seen once.

This clonotype originated in a man aged 30 to 39 with Graves' hyperthyroidism. The sample consisted of blood. This chain joins TRBV13 and TRBJ2-7; 8 bases fit TRBD2. CDR3 amino acids: CASSPTGLGDTYEQYF. In nucleotides, the CDR3 is TGTGCCAGCAGCCCTACGGGACTAGGGGATACCTACGAGCAGTACTTC.